This T cell receptor beta chain is drawn from a study of blood T cells in healthy people across ages. Using a J-beta primer mix together with a sample-barcoded 5' primer, a second PCR was run for roughly 6 to 11 cycles. From the 5' RACE reads, TCRdb called clonotypes with MiXCR, one entry per CDR3 protein. The sample comprises 700,000 to 1,000,000 distinct CDR3 sequences, more than 40% of which are singletons, and under 20% rests with the top ten. This clonotype occurred a few times. Germline CDR1 LNHNV, CDR2 YYDKDF (reference sequence). CDR3 length: 13 amino acids. The V end lost 0 bases, the J end lost 6 bases, and 7 bases lay between the germline ends.

The sequenced sample consisted of blood. The receptor's source is a man between 60 and 75 years old in good health. The V call is TRBV15, the J call TRBJ2-3, with a weak D call TRBD1 (5 bases). CDR3 DNA sequence: TGTGCCACCAGCAGAGAGAACAGGGATACGCAGTATTTT. It encodes CATSRENRDTQYF.